Following are 24 T cell receptor beta chains from one sample sequenced in a study of T cell responses to AZD1222 COVID-19 vaccine. Method: immunoSEQ multiplex PCR; TCRdb's copy keeps in-frame clones and lacks some. The sample records tens of thousands of clones, around 92% being singletons. This specimen consisted of peripheral blood, obtained on day 0 of MenACWY control vaccination. These receptor sequences come from an adult in good health.

CDR3 DNA: TGCGCCAGCAGCCAGTATCAGGAGACAACTGGAAACACCATATATTTT. Residues: CASSQYQETTGNTIYF. This chain uses TRBV4-3 with TRBJ1-3, with D unresolved. Trimming cost V 3 bases and J 2 bases, with 14 bases left between them. Germline V gives CDR1 LGHNA, CDR2 YSLEER. The CDR3 has 16 residues.

This chain joins TRBV3-1 (or the pseudogene TRBV3-2) and TRBJ2-2; 12 nucleotides align to TRBD2. Germline values: CDR1 LGHDT, CDR2 YNNKEL (reference sequence). Trimming cost V 4 bases and J 5 bases; bases outside gene matches: 5. This CDR3 has 16 residues. CDR3 amino acids: CASSPQLAGGTGELFF. CDR3 nucleotides: TGTGCCAGCAGCCCACAGCTAGCGGGGGGGACCGGGGAGCTGTTTTTT.

The chain couples TRBV7-2 to TRBJ2-3, with 9 nucleotides matching TRBD1. The CDR3 contains 16 residues. V lost 1 base, J lost 3 bases, and 5 bases stayed unmatched. Germline values: CDR1 SGHTA, CDR2 FQGNSA. CDR3 nucleotide sequence: TGTGCCAGCAGCTTAGTACCCGGGACAGGGACAGATACGCAGTATTTT. Residues: CASSLVPGTGTDTQYF.

This chain connects TRBV28 to TRBJ1-3, with D possibly matching TRBD1 (5 bases). The CDR3 is 14 residues long. V lost 5 bases, J lost 3 bases, and 11 bases lay in between. The germline gives CDR1 MDHEN, CDR2 SYDVKM. CDR3: CASSTSRDGNTIYF. CDR3 in DNA: TGTGCCAGCAGTACTAGCAGGGATGGAAACACCATATATTTT.

This clone was detected only once. J is TRBJ1-4 and V is TRBV2, with D uncertain. V was clipped by 7 bases and J by 0 bases, with 12 bases between them. The CDR3 covers 15 residues. Looked up from germline, CDR1 is SNHLY and CDR2 is FYNNEI. CDR3 amino acids: CASKRTDATNEKLFF. The DNA of the CDR3 is TGTGCCAGCAAAAGGACGGATGCAACTAATGAAAAACTGTTTTTT.

This clone was observed a handful of times. V gene TRBV7-2 combines with J gene TRBJ2-7, with TRBD1 matching 9 bases. Unmatched junction bases numbered 8, after V lost 5 bases and J lost 3 bases. Germline CDR1 reads SGHTA; CDR2 reads FQGNSA. The CDR3 covers 15 residues. The CDR3 sequence: CASSLLQGAYYEQYF. In DNA form, the CDR3 reads TGTGCCAGCAGCCTATTACAGGGGGCTTACTACGAGCAGTACTTC. Full variable domain (missing parts from reference TRBV7-2 and TRBJ2-7): GAGVSQSPSNKVTEKGKDVELRCDPISGHTALYWYRQSLGQGLEFLIYFQGNSAPDKSGLPSDRFSAERTGGSVSTLTIQRTQQEDSAVYLCASSLLQGAYYEQYFGPGTRLTVT.

The rearrangement links TRBV12-3 or TRBV12-4 to TRBJ1-2; the D gene is possibly TRBD1 (5 bases). The CDR3 spans 12 residues. Trimming stripped 7 bases from V and 7 bases from J, with 13 bases between. The CDR3 sequence: CASTQRTSGYTF. The CDR3 coding sequence is TGTGCCAGCACCCAGAGGACAAGTGGCTACACCTTC.

As DNA, the CDR3 is TGTGCCACCAAGGACAGGGCGTATGAGAATTCACCCCTCCACTTT. Translating gives CATKDRAYENSPLHF. The chain employs TRBV2 and TRBJ1-6; TRBD1 matches 8 bases. The V gene's germline CDR1 is SNHLY and CDR2 FYNNEI. CDR3 size: 15 residues. V trimming: 10 bases; J trimming: 7 bases; junction bases outside the gene matches: 12.

The rearrangement uses TRBV7-3 and TRBJ2-1; TRBD2 matches 9 bases. In germline, CDR1 is SGHTA, CDR2 FQGTGA. Trimming cost V 5 bases and J 1 base; bases outside gene matches: 3. The CDR3 runs 15 residues. CDR3 coding DNA: TGTGCCAGCAGCCCGGGACTAGCATCCTACAATGAGCAGTTCTTC. It yields the protein CASSPGLASYNEQFF.

This chain joins TRBV7-9 and TRBJ1-1, with D possibly matching TRBD1 (6 bases). The CDR3 is 13 residues long. V was pared by 10 bases and J by 4 bases, with 16 bases between. The germline V gene has CDR1 SEHNR and CDR2 FQNEAQ (reference sequence). The CDR3 region is CATAKQGGTEAFF. In nucleotides, the CDR3 is TGTGCCACCGCGAAACAGGGAGGCACTGAAGCTTTCTTT.

The chain has TRBV4-2 and TRBJ1-2; D is possibly TRBD1 (5 bases). This CDR3 has 15 amino acids. Germline V gives CDR1 LGHNA, CDR2 YNFKEQ. V was clipped by 0 bases and J by 6 bases, with 14 bases between them. CDR3 DNA sequence: TGTGCCAGCAGCCAAGATCCCAGGGTTAGGCATGGCTACACCTTC. Translation: CASSQDPRVRHGYTF.

V gene TRBV3-1 (or the pseudogene TRBV3-2) combines with J gene TRBJ2-3; the D call may be TRBD1 or TRBD2 (5 bases each). V was cut by 3 bases and J by 8 bases, with 18 bases left in between. The germline V gene encodes CDR1 LGHDT and CDR2 YNNKEL (reference sequence). This CDR3 is built from 15 residues. This CDR3 is CASSQGFESGATQYF. The CDR3 DNA is TGTGCCAGCAGCCAGGGATTCGAGTCCGGGGCTACGCAGTATTTT.

The V gene is TRBV6-1, the J gene TRBJ1-2; possibly TRBD1 for D (6 bases). Germline V gene lookup returns CDR1 MNHNS and CDR2 SASEGT. The CDR3 has 16 residues. V lost 4 bases and J lost 4, with 19 bases in between. The CDR3: CASSVGHRDALYGYTF. CDR3 nucleotides: TGTGCCAGCAGTGTTGGCCACAGGGACGCCCTCTATGGCTACACCTTC.

The J gene is TRBJ1-1, the V gene TRBV6-5; D remains ambiguous. The CDR3 is 12 amino acids. V was trimmed by 6 bases and J by 4 bases, leaving 9 bases between them. The germline V gene has CDR1 MNHEY and CDR2 SVGAGI. Here the CDR3 reads CASRLGITEAFF. The CDR3 DNA is TGTGCCAGCAGATTGGGTATCACTGAAGCTTTCTTT.

The rearrangement uses TRBV29-1 and TRBJ2-7; D uncertain. V was shortened by 1 base and J by 0 bases, with 13 bases between the two germline ends. The CDR3 runs to 15 residues. CDR1 SQVTM and CDR2 ANQGSEA come from the germline V gene. CDR3 in DNA: TGCAGCGTTGAAGTGGCGGCCCGGAGCTCCTACGAGCAGTACTTC. Its translation: CSVEVAARSSYEQYF.

This clone showed up just once. This chain joins TRBV7-2 and TRBJ2-7; D is undetermined. Trimming took 5 bases from V and 1 from J, leaving 3 bases between them. CDR1 and CDR2 from the germline V gene are SGHTA and FQGNSA. This CDR3 spans 11 amino acids. DNA of the CDR3: TGTGCCAGCAGCGCATCCTACGAGCAGTACTTC. It encodes CASSASYEQYF.

The V gene is TRBV7-3, the J gene TRBJ2-2; TRBD2 aligns across 7 bases. This CDR3 has 13 amino acids. Germline V gene lookup returns CDR1 SGHTA and CDR2 FQGTGA. With V trimmed by 3 bases and J by 6 bases, 1 base remained unmatched. The CDR3 loop is CASSFTSAGELFF. The CDR3 DNA follows: TGTGCCAGCAGCTTTACTAGCGCCGGGGAGCTGTTTTTT. The full variable domain, completed using reference TRBV7-3 and TRBJ2-2, is GAGVSQTPSNKVTEKGKYVELRCDPISGHTALYWYRQSLGQGPEFLIYFQGTGAADDSGLPNDRFFAVRPEGSVSTLKIQRTERGDSAVYLCASSFTSAGELFFGEGSRLTVL.

The genes are TRBV7-9 and TRBJ2-5; D possibly corresponds to TRBD2 (6 bases). The CDR3 consists of 17 residues. The V gene lost 2 bases and the J gene lost 2 bases, with 18 bases spanning the gap. Germline V CDR1 and CDR2: SEHNR, FQNEAQ (reference sequence). The CDR3 protein is CASSLWGTHVKQETQYF. CDR3 sequence (DNA): TGTGCCAGCAGCTTATGGGGGACTCACGTTAAACAAGAGACCCAGTACTTC.

The chain joins TRBV5-6 to TRBJ2-1; 7 bases are shared with TRBD1. V lost 0 bases to trimming and J lost 4 bases; unmatched junction nucleotides: 13. The CDR3 has 18 residues. Germline loops: CDR1 SGHDT, CDR2 YYEEEE. CDR3 sequence reads: CASSLERPRGKSYNEQFF. The CDR3 DNA reads TGTGCCAGCAGCTTGGAACGCCCCAGGGGGAAATCTTACAATGAGCAGTTCTTC.

The rearrangement links TRBV7-3 to TRBJ2-5; TRBD2 agrees at 8 bases. V shed 4 bases and J 4 bases; nucleotides not matched to a gene: 2. Germline assignment: CDR1 SGHTA and CDR2 FQGTGA. The CDR3 has 13 amino acids. For the CDR3, the DNA is TGTGCCAGCAGCTCCAGCGGGGGAGAGACCCAGTACTTC. This sequence encodes CASSSSGGETQYF.

The chain recombines TRBV28 with TRBJ2-7; 13 bases fit TRBD2. Trimming removed 9 bases from V and 0 bases from J; junction bases left unmatched: 8. CDR1 and CDR2 from the germline V gene are MDHEN and SYDVKM. The CDR3 is made up of 16 amino acids. CDR3: CASTSGGGLNSYEQYF. The CDR3 coding sequence is TGTGCCAGTACTAGCGGGGGGGGACTGAACTCCTACGAGCAGTACTTC.

This rearrangement joins TRBV7-2 to TRBJ2-7; TRBD2 matches at 10 bases. The V and J ends lost 0 bases and 6 bases, in that order; junction bases with no gene match: 5. This CDR3 contains 15 residues. The V gene's germline CDR1 is SGHTA and CDR2 FQGNSA. CDR3 residues: CASSLAASGGGEQYF. CDR3 coding DNA: TGTGCCAGCAGCTTAGCGGCTAGCGGGGGTGGCGAGCAGTACTTC.

The chain joins TRBV5-1 to TRBJ1-6, with 7 bases identical to TRBD1. CDR1 and CDR2 from the germline V gene are SGHRS and YFSETQ. The CDR3 runs 17 residues. The trim removed 0 bases at V and 0 bases at J, leaving 3 bases unmatched. The CDR3 DNA reads TGCGCCAGCAGCTTGGGACAGGGACGCTCCTATAATTCACCCCTCCACTTT. It yields the protein CASSLGQGRSYNSPLHF.

This chain connects TRBV6-5 to TRBJ2-7; TRBD1 aligns across 9 bases. Germline V gene sequence: CDR1 MNHEY, CDR2 SVGAGI. This CDR3 has 13 amino acids. The ends lost 6 bases at V and 3 bases at J; junction bases unmatched: 3. CDR3 protein: CASSQTGGYEQYF. The CDR3 DNA is TGTGCCAGCAGCCAGACAGGGGGCTACGAGCAGTACTTC.